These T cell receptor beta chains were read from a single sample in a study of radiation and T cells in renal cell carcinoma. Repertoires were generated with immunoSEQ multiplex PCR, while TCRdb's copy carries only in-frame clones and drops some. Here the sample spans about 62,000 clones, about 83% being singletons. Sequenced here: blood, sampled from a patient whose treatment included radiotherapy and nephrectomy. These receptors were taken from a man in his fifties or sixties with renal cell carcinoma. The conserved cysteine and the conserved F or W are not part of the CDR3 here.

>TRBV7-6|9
ASSSGLSQY
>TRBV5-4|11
ASRPTVAAGYT
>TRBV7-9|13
ASSFEQGGPNEQF
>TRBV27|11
ASIQVPNQPQH
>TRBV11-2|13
ASSSRGLADYGYT
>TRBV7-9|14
ASSSIRQGWGDTQY
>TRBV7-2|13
ASSFRDRGFREQY
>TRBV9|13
ASSGRRGINTEAF
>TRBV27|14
ASSTLAGGPAGELF
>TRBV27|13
ASRPAGAGGGGAF
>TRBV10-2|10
ASSDLGETQY
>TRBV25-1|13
ASSLLADSYNEQF
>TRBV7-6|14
ASSPRLAGLQETQY
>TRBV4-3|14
ASSQDTGTGTGELF
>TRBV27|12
ASSWGTGEEKLF
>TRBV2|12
ASSDPRGQGTQY
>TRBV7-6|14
ASSLATPFSGNTIY
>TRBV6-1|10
ASCYSNQPQH
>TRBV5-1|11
ASSPGGQETQY
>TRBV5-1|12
ASSLAGGTYEQY
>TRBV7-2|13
ASSLNFGGRDEQF
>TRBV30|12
AWSEASGFYEQY
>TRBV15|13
ATSREAQPNEKLF
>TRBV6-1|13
ASSERTGINQPQH
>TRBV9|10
ASSPQGYEQF
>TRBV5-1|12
ASSSQGARTEAF
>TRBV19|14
ASSMGLAALQETQY
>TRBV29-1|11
SVGDGGFYEQY
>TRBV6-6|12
ASNQGRIDYGYT
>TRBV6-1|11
ASSDHRVTRAF
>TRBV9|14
ASSVEAETPIAEAF
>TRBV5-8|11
ASRPTGNYGYT
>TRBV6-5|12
ATRHRSGANVLT
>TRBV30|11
AWSGEAGNTIY
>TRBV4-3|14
ASSQYTGESGNTIY
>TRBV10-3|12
AISDPPRSYEQY
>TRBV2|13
ASSEEGRGTGELF
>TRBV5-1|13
ASSLTERERDEQF
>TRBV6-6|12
ASTGQGMNTEAF
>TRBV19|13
ASSKGGTLFGEQY
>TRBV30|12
AWSPGQEVDGYT
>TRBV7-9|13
ASSLWDTSTDTQY